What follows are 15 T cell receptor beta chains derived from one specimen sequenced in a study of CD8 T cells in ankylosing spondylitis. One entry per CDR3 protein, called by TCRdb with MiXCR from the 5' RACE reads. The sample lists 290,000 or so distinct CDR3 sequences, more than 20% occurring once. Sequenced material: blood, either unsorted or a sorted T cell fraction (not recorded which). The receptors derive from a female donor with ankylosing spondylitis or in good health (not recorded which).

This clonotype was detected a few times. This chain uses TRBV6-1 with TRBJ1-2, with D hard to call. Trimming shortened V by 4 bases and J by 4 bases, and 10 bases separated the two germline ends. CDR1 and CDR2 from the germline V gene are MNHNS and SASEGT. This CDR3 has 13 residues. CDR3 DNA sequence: TGTGCCAGCAGTGCGGGGTCGGCCTATGGCTACACCTTC. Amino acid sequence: CASSAGSAYGYTF.

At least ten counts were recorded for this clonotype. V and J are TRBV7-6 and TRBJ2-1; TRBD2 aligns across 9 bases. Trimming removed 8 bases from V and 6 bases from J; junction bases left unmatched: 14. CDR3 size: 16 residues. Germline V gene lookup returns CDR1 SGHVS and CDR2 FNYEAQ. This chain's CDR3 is CASGGRREGRGNEQFF. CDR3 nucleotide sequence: TGTGCCAGCGGGGGGCGGCGGGAGGGCCGTGGCAATGAGCAGTTCTTC. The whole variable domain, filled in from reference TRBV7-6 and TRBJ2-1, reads GAGVSQSPRYKVTKRGQDVALRCDPISGHVSLYWYRQALGQGPEFLTYFNYEAQQDKSGLPNDRFSAERPEGSISTLTIQRTEQRDSAMYRCASGGRREGRGNEQFFGPGTRLTVL.

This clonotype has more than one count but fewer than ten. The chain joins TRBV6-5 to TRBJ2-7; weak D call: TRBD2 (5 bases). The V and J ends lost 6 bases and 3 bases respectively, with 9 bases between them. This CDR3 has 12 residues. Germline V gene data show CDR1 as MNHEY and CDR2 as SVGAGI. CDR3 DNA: TGTGCCAGCAGATCGACTAACTACGAGCAGTACTTC. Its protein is CASRSTNYEQYF.

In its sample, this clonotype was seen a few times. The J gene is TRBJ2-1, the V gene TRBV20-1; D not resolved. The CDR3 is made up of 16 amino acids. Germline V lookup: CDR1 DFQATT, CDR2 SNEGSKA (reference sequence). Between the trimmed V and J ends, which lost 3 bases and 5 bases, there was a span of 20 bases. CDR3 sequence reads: CSASPLEWRTDNEQFF. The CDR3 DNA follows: TGCAGTGCTAGCCCCCTAGAGTGGAGAACCGACAATGAGCAGTTCTTC.

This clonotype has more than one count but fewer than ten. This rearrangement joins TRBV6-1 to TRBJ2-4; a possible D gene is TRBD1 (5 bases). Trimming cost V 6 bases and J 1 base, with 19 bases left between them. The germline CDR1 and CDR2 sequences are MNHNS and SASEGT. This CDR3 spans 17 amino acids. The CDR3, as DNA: TGTGCCAGCAGGACGCTCTTAGGTTCAGGGGCCAAAAACATTCAGTACTTC. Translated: CASRTLLGSGAKNIQYF.

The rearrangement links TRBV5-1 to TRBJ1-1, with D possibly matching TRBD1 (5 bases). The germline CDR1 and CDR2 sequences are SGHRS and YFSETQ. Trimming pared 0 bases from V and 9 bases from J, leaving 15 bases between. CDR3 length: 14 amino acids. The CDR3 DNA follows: TGCGCCAGCAGCTTGGCCAGGGCAGAACACCAAGCTTTCTTT. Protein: CASSLARAEHQAFF.

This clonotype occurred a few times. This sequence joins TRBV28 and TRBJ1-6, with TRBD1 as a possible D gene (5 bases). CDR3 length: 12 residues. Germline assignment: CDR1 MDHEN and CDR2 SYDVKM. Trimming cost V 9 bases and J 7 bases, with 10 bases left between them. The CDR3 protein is CARGTGNSPLHF. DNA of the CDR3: TGTGCCAGGGGGACTGGGAATTCACCCCTCCACTTT. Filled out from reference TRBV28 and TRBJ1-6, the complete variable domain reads DVKVTQSSRYLVKRTGEKVFLECVQDMDHENMFWYRQDPGLGLRLIYFSYDVKMKEKGDIPEGYSVSREKKERFSLILESASTNQTSMYLCARGTGNSPLHFGNGTRLTVT.

CDR3 residues: CASRLGLAGVHDEQFF. The CDR3 bases are TGTGCCAGCAGACTAGGGCTAGCGGGAGTTCACGATGAGCAGTTCTTC. The V and J genes are TRBV12-3 or TRBV12-4 and TRBJ2-1; 10 bases fit TRBD2. The CDR3 runs 16 residues. The V gene end was trimmed by 6 bases and the J gene end by 8 bases; junction bases not matched to a gene: 13.

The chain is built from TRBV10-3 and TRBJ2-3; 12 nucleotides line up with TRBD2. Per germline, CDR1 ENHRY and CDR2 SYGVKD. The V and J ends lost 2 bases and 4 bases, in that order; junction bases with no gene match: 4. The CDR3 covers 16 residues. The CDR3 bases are TGTGCCATCAGTGAGCCTAGCGGGAGGGCCTCAGATACGCAGTATTTT. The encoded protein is CAISEPSGRASDTQYF.

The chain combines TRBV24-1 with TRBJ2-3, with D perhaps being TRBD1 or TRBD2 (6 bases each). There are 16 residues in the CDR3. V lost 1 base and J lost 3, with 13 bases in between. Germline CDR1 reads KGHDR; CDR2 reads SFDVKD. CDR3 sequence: CATSDFGGQGTDTQYF. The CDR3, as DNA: TGTGCCACCAGTGATTTTGGGGGGCAAGGAACAGATACGCAGTATTTT.

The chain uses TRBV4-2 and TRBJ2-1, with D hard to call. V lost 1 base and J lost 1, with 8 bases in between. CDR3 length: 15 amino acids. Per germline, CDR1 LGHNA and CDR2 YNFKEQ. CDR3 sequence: CASSQVSRSYNEQFF. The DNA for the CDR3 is TGTGCCAGCAGCCAAGTATCACGGTCCTACAATGAGCAGTTCTTC.

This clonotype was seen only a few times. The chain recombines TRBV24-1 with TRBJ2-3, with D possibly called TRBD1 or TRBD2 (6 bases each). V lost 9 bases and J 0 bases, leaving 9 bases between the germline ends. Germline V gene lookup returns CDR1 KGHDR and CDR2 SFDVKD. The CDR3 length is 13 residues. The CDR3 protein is CATGGTSTDTQYF. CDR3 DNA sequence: TGTGCCACCGGCGGGACAAGCACAGATACGCAGTATTTT.

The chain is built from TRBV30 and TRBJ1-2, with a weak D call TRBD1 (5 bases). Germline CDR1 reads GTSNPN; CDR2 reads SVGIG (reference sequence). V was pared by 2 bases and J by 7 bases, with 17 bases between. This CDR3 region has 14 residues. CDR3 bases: TGTGCCTGGAGTCCAGACAGCTTGCGATCTGGCTACACCTTC. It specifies CAWSPDSLRSGYTF.

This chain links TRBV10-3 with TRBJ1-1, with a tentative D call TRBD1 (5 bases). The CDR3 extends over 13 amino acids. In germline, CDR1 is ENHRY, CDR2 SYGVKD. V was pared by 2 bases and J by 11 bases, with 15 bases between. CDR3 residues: CAISEPGTAAAFF. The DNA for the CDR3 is TGTGCCATCAGTGAGCCCGGGACCGCCGCGGCTTTCTTT.

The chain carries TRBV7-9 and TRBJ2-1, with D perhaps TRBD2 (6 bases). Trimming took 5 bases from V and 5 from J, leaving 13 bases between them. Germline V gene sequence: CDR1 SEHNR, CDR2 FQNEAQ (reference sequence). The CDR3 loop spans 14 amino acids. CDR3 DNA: TGTGCCAGCAGCACCTCTGGAGGGGACAATGAGCAGTTCTTC. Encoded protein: CASSTSGGDNEQFF.